Sequencing of this T cell receptor (beta chain) was carried out in a study of blood T cell repertoires in COVID-19. Study in general: PBMCs, B-cell-depleted T cells, or T cells were the source of the cDNA or gDNA that made up the material.

Per the authors' pipeline: Using reference gene primer amplification, nucleated cell counts were estimated. Assay used: immunoSEQ multiplex PCR; TCRdb lists only in-frame clones, some missing. That table furnishes V, J and clone size, whereas the DNA furnished D and trimming. The table has under 250,000 clones, about four fifths seen once. The TCR comes from a woman of 80 years or more with acute or convalescent COVID-19. The sequenced sample was peripheral blood.

CDR3 nucleotides: TGTGCCAGCAGCGTCCGGGACAGGGAGGACAATGAGCAGTTCTTC. Protein sequence: CASSVRDREDNEQFF. V and J are TRBV9 and TRBJ2-1, with 9 bases that match TRBD1. The V segment lost 2 bases and the J segment 5 bases; nucleotides outside the gene matches: 5. CDR3 size: 15 residues. From germline, CDR1 is SGDLS and CDR2 YYNGEE. Complete variable domain (other parts from reference TRBV9 and TRBJ2-1): DSGVTQTPKHLITATGQRVTLRCSPRSGDLSVYWYQQSLDQGLQFLIQYYNGEERAKGNILERFSAQQFPDLHSELNLSSLELGDSALYFCASSVRDREDNEQFFGPGTRLTVL.